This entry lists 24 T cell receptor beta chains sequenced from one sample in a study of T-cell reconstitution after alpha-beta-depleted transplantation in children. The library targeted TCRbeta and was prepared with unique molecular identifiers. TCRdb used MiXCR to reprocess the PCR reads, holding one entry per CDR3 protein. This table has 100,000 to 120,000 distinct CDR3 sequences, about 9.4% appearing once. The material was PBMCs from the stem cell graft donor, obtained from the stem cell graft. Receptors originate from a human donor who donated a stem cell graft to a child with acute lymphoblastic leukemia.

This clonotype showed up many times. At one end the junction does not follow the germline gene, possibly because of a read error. DNA of the CDR3: TGTTCCAGCAGCGCCGGACGGCTGAACACTGAAGCTTTCTTT. Amino acids: CSSSAGRLNTEAFF. The chain links TRBV9 to TRBJ1-1; D remains unclear. Germline V gene data show CDR1 as SGDLS and CDR2 as YYNGEE. This CDR3 contains 14 residues.

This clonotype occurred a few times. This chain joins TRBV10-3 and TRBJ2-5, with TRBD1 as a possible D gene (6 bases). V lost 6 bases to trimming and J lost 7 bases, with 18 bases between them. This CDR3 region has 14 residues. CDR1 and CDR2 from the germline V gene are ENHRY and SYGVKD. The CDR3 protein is CAISGDKTYGTQYF. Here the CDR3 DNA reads TGTGCCATCAGCGGGGACAAGACTTATGGGACCCAGTACTTC.

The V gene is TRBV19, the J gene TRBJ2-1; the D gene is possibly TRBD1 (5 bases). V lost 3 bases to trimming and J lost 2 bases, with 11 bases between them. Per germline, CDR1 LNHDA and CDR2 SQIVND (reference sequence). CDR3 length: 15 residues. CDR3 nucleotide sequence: TGTGCCAGTAGTATTGACAGCATAACCTACAATGAGCAGTTCTTC. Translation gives CASSIDSITYNEQFF.

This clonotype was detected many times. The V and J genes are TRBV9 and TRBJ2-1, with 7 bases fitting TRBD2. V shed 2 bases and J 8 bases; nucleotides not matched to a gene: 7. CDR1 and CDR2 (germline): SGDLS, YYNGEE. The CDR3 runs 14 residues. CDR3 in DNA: TGTGCCAGCAGCGTGGGGTCGGGAGGACATGAGCAGTTCTTC. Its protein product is CASSVGSGGHEQFF.

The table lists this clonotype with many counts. The CDR3 DNA reads TGTGCCAGCAGTGTACGACGACAGGGGGGTTTCGCCGGGGAGCTGTTTTTT. Its translation is CASSVRRQGGFAGELFF. J is TRBJ2-2 and V is TRBV27; 9 nucleotides match TRBD1. Germline CDR1 MNHEY, CDR2 SMNVEV (reference sequence). The CDR3 is 17 amino acids. Trimming cost V 5 bases and J 6 bases; bases outside gene matches: 13.

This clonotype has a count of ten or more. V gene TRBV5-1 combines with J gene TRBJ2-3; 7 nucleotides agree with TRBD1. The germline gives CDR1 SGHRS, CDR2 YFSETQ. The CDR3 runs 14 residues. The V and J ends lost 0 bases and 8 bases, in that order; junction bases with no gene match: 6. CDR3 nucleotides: TGCGCCAGCAGCTTGGGGACAGGTCCAGGTACGCAGTATTTT. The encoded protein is CASSLGTGPGTQYF.

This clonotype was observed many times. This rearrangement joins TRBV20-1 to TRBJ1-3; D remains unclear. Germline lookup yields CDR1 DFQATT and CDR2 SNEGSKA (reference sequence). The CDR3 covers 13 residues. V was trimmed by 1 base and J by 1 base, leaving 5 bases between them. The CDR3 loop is CSARGLSGNTIYF. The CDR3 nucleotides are TGCAGTGCTAGAGGTCTTTCTGGAAACACCATATATTTT.

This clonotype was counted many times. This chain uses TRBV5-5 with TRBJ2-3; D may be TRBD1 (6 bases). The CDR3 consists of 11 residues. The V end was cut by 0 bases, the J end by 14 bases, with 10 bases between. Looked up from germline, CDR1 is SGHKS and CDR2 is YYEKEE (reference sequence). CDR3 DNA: TGTGCCAGCAGCTTGGATGGACAGCTGTATTTT. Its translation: CASSLDGQLYF.

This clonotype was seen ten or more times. The CDR3 region is CASNLEGIAAYLGKFF. DNA for the CDR3: TGTGCCAGCAACCTAGAGGGAATAGCGGCGTATTTGGGGAAGTTCTTC. The chain uses TRBV7-8 and TRBJ2-1; TRBD2 is a possible D gene (6 bases). The ends were cut back, 7 bases at V and 14 bases at J, with 30 bases in the middle. The germline CDR1 and CDR2 sequences are SGHVS and FQNEAQ. The length of the CDR3 is 16 residues. Drawing the rest from reference TRBV7-8 and TRBJ2-1, the complete variable domain is GAGVSQSPRYKVAKRGQDVALRCDPISGHVSLFWYQQALGQGPEFLTYFQNEAQLDKSGLPSDRFFAERPEGSVSTLKIQRTQQEDSAVYLCASNLEGIAAYLGKFFGPGTRLTVL.

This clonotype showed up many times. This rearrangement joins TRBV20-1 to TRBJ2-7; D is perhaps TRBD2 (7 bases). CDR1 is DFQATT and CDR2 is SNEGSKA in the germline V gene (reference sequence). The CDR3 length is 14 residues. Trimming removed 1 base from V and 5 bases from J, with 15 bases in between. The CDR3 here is CSARAGGSFDEQYF. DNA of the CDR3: TGCAGTGCTAGAGCGGGGGGCAGTTTTGACGAGCAGTACTTC.

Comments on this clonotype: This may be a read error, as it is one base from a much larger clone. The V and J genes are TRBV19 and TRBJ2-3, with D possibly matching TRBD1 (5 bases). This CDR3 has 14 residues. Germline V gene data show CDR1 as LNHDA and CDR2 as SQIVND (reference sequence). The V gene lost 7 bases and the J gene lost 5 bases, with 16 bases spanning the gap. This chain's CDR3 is CASTEIPGLDTQYF. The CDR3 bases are TGTGCCAGTACCGAGATCCCAGGGCTAGATACGCAGTATTTT.

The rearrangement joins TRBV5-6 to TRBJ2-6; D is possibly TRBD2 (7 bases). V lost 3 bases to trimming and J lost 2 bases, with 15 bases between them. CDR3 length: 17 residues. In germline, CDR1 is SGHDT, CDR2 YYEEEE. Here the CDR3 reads CASSWGGGAAGANVLTF. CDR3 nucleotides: TGTGCCAGCAGCTGGGGGGGGGGCGCGGCTGGGGCCAACGTCCTGACTTTC.

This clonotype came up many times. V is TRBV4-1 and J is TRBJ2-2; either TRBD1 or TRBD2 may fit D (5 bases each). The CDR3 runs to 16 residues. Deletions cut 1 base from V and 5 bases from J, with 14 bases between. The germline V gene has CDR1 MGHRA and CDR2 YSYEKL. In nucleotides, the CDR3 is TGCGCCAGCAGCCAAGTTTGGGGGATGGAGACCGGGGAGCTGTTTTTT. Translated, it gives CASSQVWGMETGELFF.

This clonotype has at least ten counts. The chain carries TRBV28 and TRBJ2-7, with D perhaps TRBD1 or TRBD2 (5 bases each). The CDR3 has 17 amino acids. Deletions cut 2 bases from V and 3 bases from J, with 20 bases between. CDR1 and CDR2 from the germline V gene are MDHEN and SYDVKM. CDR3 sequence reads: CASSLGSFSGTGYEQYF. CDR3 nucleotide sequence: TGTGCCAGCAGTTTAGGCTCCTTCTCCGGGACCGGCTACGAGCAGTACTTC.

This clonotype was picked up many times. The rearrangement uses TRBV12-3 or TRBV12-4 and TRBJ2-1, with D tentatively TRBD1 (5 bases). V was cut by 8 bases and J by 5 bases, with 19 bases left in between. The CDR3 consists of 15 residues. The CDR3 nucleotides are TGTGCCAGCCACCGGCTTGGGGCGGCCCACAATGAGCAGTTCTTC. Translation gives CASHRLGAAHNEQFF.

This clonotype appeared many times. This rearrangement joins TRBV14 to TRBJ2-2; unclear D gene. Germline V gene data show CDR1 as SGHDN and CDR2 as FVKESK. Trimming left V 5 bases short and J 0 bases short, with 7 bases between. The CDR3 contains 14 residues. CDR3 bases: TGTGCCAGCAGCACCCTAGCGAACACCGGGGAGCTGTTTTTT. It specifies CASSTLANTGELFF.

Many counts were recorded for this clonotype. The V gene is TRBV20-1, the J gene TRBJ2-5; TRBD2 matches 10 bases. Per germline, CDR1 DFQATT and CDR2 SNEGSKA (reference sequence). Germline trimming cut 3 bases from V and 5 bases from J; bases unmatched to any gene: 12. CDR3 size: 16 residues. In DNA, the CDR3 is TGCAGTGCTAGGGTAGCGGGAGGAGCCGGGATCGAGACCCAGTACTTC. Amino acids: CSARVAGGAGIETQYF.

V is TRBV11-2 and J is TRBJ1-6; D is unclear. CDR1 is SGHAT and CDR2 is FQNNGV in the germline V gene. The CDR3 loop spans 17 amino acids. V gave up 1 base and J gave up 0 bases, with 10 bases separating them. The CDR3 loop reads CASSLVGRSSYNSPLHF. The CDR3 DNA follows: TGTGCCAGCAGCTTAGTGGGCAGGAGCTCCTATAATTCACCCCTCCACTTT.

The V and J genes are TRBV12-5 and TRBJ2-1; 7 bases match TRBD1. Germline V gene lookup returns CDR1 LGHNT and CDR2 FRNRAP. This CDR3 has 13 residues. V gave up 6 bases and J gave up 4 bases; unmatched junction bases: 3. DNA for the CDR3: TGTGCTAGTGGCCTACAGGGGTACAATGAGCAGTTCTTC. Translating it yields CASGLQGYNEQFF.

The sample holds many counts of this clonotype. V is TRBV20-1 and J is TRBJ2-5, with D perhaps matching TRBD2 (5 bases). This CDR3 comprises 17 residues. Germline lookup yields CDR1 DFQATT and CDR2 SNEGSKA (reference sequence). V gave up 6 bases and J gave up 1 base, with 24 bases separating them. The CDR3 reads CSAVDPSPRGFQETQYF. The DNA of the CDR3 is TGCAGTGCCGTCGACCCATCTCCCCGGGGATTCCAAGAGACCCAGTACTTC.

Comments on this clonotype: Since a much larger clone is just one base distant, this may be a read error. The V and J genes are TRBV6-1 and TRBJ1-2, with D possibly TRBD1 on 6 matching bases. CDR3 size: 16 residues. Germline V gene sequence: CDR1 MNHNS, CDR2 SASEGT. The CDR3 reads CASRNPLRTDVYGDTF. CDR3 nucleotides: TGTGCCAGCAGAAACCCCTTACGGACAGATGTCTATGGCGACACCTTC.

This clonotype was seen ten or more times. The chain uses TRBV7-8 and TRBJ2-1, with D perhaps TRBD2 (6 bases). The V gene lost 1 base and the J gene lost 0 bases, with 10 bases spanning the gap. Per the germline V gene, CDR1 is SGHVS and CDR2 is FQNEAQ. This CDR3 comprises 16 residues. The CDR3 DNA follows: TGTGCCAGCAGCTTAGGTATCGGGAGCTCCTACAATGAGCAGTTCTTC. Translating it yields CASSLGIGSSYNEQFF.

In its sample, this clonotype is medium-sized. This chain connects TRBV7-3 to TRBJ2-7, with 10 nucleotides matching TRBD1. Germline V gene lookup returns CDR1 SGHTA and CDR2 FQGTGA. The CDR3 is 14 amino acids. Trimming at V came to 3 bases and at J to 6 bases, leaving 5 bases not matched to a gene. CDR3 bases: TGTGCCAGCAGCTTCGGGACAGGGGTGGGCGAGCAGTACTTC. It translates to CASSFGTGVGEQYF.

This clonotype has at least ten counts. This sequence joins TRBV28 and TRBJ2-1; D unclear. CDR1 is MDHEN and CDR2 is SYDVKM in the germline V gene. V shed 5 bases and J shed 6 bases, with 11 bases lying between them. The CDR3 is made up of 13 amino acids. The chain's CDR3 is CASSTLSGNEQFF. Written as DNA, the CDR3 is TGTGCCAGCAGTACCCTCTCGGGCAATGAGCAGTTCTTC.